One sample yielded the 22 T cell receptor beta chains listed below, sequenced in a study of T cell responses to AZD1222 COVID-19 vaccine. Profiling relied on immunoSEQ multiplex PCR, and the TCRdb table lists in-frame clones only, not all of them. The sample has roughly 200,000 clones; over 85% are singletons. Sample: peripheral blood, taken 28 days after the second dose of the MenACWY control vaccine. The receptors come from an adult who received the MenACWY meningococcal vaccine as a control.

This clone was seen a handful of times. The rearrangement links TRBV6-1 to TRBJ2-1; D remains unclear. This CDR3 is 14 amino acids long. CDR1 and CDR2 from the germline V gene are MNHNS and SASEGT. Trimming stripped 2 bases from V and 5 bases from J, with 10 bases between. CDR3 sequence (DNA): TGTGCCAGCAGTGAATCGGTCACAAACAATGAGCAGTTCTTC. This sequence encodes CASSESVTNNEQFF.

This sequence joins TRBV7-2 and TRBJ2-1; the D gene is possibly TRBD1 (7 bases). This CDR3 is 14 amino acids long. V lost 5 bases to trimming and J lost 7 bases, with 15 bases between them. Germline assignment: CDR1 SGHTA and CDR2 FQGNSA. The CDR3, as DNA: TGTGCCAGCAGCCGGACCCAGGGGGGAAATGAGCAGTTCTTC. Its translation: CASSRTQGGNEQFF.

The chain employs TRBV10-3 and TRBJ1-1; weak D call: TRBD1 (5 bases). Trimming removed 3 bases from V and 4 bases from J, with 9 bases in between. In germline, CDR1 is ENHRY, CDR2 SYGVKD. The CDR3 consists of 13 residues. The CDR3: CAISERGPTEAFF. In DNA form, the CDR3 reads TGTGCCATCAGTGAAAGGGGACCCACTGAAGCTTTCTTT.

The rearrangement links TRBV5-4 to TRBJ1-1; 9 bases are a match to TRBD1. There are 14 residues in the CDR3. The germline V gene encodes CDR1 SGHNT and CDR2 YYREEE (reference sequence). After removal of 4 bases from V and 5 bases from J, the junction contained 6 bases not matched to a gene. The CDR3 here is CASSQTGGRTEAFF. CDR3 coding DNA: TGTGCCAGCAGCCAGACAGGGGGAAGGACTGAAGCTTTCTTT.

V is TRBV7-2 and J is TRBJ2-2; 10 bases fit TRBD2. Germline values: CDR1 SGHTA, CDR2 FQGNSA. The J segment lost 7 bases and the V segment lost 5 bases, leaving 7 bases of the junction unmatched. The CDR3 is 15 amino acids. Here the CDR3 reads CASSDSGGALGELFF. The CDR3 DNA is TGTGCCAGCAGCGACAGCGGGGGGGCACTCGGGGAGCTGTTTTTT.

This clone is a singleton in its sample. V and J are TRBV20-1 and TRBJ2-3; unclear D gene. This CDR3 spans 11 amino acids. CDR1 and CDR2 (germline): DFQATT, SNEGSKA (reference sequence). The V and J ends lost 6 bases and 2 bases respectively, with 6 bases between them. This CDR3 reads CSARYTDTQYF. CDR3 DNA: TGCAGTGCCCGCTACACAGATACGCAGTATTTT.

This chain joins TRBV3-1 (or the pseudogene TRBV3-2) and TRBJ1-2; 7 bases are a match to TRBD1. CDR3 size: 15 residues. Germline V gene data show CDR1 as LGHDT and CDR2 as YNNKEL (reference sequence). V trimming: 1 base; J trimming: 7 bases; junction bases outside the gene matches: 9. CDR3 DNA: TGTGCCAGCAGCCAAGCTACCCCGGGACAGTCTGGCTACACCTTC. Its translation: CASSQATPGQSGYTF.

The rearrangement joins TRBV7-2 to TRBJ1-1; D is uncertain. This CDR3 spans 15 amino acids. V lost 5 bases and J lost 6, with 19 bases in between. From germline, CDR1 is SGHTA and CDR2 FQGNSA. The CDR3 loop reads CASSRAGDGLAEAFF. In DNA form, the CDR3 reads TGTGCCAGCAGCCGGGCCGGGGATGGGTTGGCTGAAGCTTTCTTT.

The chain couples TRBV6-6 to TRBJ1-5; D is perhaps TRBD1 (6 bases). Looked up from germline, CDR1 is MNHNY and CDR2 is SVGAGI (reference sequence). V lost 6 bases to trimming and J lost 6 bases, with 18 bases between them. The CDR3 is made up of 15 amino acids. CDR3 residues: CASSSGQGMGQPQHF. CDR3 sequence (DNA): TGTGCCAGCAGCTCAGGTCAGGGGATGGGTCAGCCCCAGCATTTT.

J is TRBJ1-6 and V is TRBV5-1; perhaps TRBD1 as D (6 bases). Germline CDR1 and CDR2: SGHRS and YFSETQ. The CDR3 contains 16 residues. V dropped 0 bases and J dropped 10 bases, with 17 bases sitting between them. CDR3 bases: TGCGCCAGCAGCTTGGCGGGGGGCGGTCTAGGATCACCCCTCCACTTT. This sequence encodes CASSLAGGGLGSPLHF. Drawing the rest from reference TRBV5-1 and TRBJ1-6, the complete variable domain is KAGVTQTPRYLIKTRGQQVTLSCSPISGHRSVSWYQQTPGQGLQFLFEYFSETQRNKGNFPGRFSGRQFSNSRSEMNVSTLELGDSALYLCASSLAGGGLGSPLHFGNGTRLTVT.

V gene TRBV5-5 combines with J gene TRBJ1-3; 10 positions match TRBD1. The J segment lost 3 bases and the V segment lost 0 bases, leaving 9 bases of the junction unmatched. CDR1 and CDR2 from the germline V gene are SGHKS and YYEKEE (reference sequence). CDR3 length: 18 amino acids. The CDR3 is CASSLEPLGQGFGNTIYF. The CDR3 DNA reads as TGTGCCAGCAGCTTGGAACCCCTGGGACAGGGGTTTGGAAACACCATATATTTT.

The gene calls are TRBV7-9 and TRBJ2-7, with 8 nucleotides matching TRBD2. Looked up from germline, CDR1 is SEHNR and CDR2 is FQNEAQ (reference sequence). This CDR3 has 14 amino acids. Trimming at V came to 5 bases and at J to 4 bases, leaving 7 bases not matched to a gene. Here the CDR3 reads CASSPRGGEYEQYF. Written as DNA, the CDR3 is TGTGCCAGCAGCCCCCGGGGGGGCGAGTACGAGCAGTACTTC.

This chain uses TRBV19 with TRBJ1-1; 9 bases are shared with TRBD1. The CDR3 runs to 15 residues. CDR1 is LNHDA, CDR2 SQIVND, per germline (reference sequence). Trimming took 5 bases from V and 1 from J; bases not matched to a gene: 5. The CDR3 is CASSGRQGGNTEAFF. DNA for the CDR3: TGTGCCAGTAGTGGCCGACAGGGGGGGAACACTGAAGCTTTCTTT.

The chain has TRBV5-8 and TRBJ2-4; the D gene is possibly TRBD2 (5 bases). Germline lookup yields CDR1 SGHTS and CDR2 YDEGEE. V lost 6 bases, J lost 4 bases, and 20 bases lay in between. This CDR3 region has 16 residues. In DNA form, the CDR3 reads TGTGCCAGCACCAAATACGCGGGCAATTTAAAAAACATTCAGTACTTC. Amino acid sequence: CASTKYAGNLKNIQYF.

The rearrangement uses TRBV28 and TRBJ2-2; weak D call: TRBD2 (6 bases). The CDR3 consists of 15 residues. Deletions cut 3 bases from V and 4 bases from J, with 12 bases between. Looked up from germline, CDR1 is MDHEN and CDR2 is SYDVKM. CDR3 in amino acids: CASSLGGEGTGELFF. The CDR3, as DNA: TGTGCCAGCAGTTTGGGAGGTGAGGGCACCGGGGAGCTGTTTTTT.

This chain connects TRBV19 to TRBJ1-2; the D gene is possibly TRBD1 (5 bases). The germline CDR1 and CDR2 sequences are LNHDA and SQIVND (reference sequence). V was shortened by 6 bases and J by 4 bases, with 18 bases between the two germline ends. There are 15 residues in the CDR3. The CDR3 sequence: CASRPPGQVGYGYTF. The DNA for the CDR3 is TGTGCCAGTAGGCCGCCGGGGCAGGTTGGCTATGGCTACACCTTC.

The rearrangement joins TRBV6-2 or TRBV6-3 to TRBJ2-7; D is unclear. Germline-derived CDR1 and CDR2 are MNHEY and SVGEGT. Trimming took 5 bases from V and 2 from J, leaving 16 bases between them. CDR3 length: 15 residues. CDR3 amino acids: CASSPLEVVAYEQYF. In nucleotides, the CDR3 is TGTGCCAGCAGTCCCCTCGAGGTTGTAGCCTACGAGCAGTACTTC.

The rearrangement links TRBV19 to TRBJ2-5; 9 positions agree with TRBD1. Losses at the gene ends were 4 bases for V and 5 bases for J; bases not matched to a gene: 8. The CDR3 runs to 15 residues. Germline CDR1 reads LNHDA; CDR2 reads SQIVND (reference sequence). The CDR3 DNA reads as TGTGCCAGTAGTACCGGACAGGGGAGGCAGGAGACCCAGTACTTC. Amino acid sequence: CASSTGQGRQETQYF.

The chain recombines TRBV29-1 with TRBJ1-1; D is undetermined. Germline CDR1 is SQVTM and CDR2 is ANQGSEA. The CDR3 is 10 amino acids. Trimming left V 6 bases short and J 3 bases short, with 5 bases between. The CDR3 here is CSVGDTEAFF. The DNA for the CDR3 is TGCAGCGTCGGTGACACTGAAGCTTTCTTT.

The genes are TRBV28 and TRBJ1-2; D gene ambiguous. Germline CDR1 reads MDHEN; CDR2 reads SYDVKM. The CDR3 extends over 13 amino acids. The V gene lost 4 bases and the J gene lost 0 bases, with 6 bases spanning the gap. CDR3 sequence: CASSWEANYGYTF. CDR3 nucleotide sequence: TGTGCCAGCAGTTGGGAGGCTAACTATGGCTACACCTTC.

This sequence joins TRBV30 and TRBJ2-7; weak D call: TRBD1 (6 bases). There are 14 residues in the CDR3. In germline, CDR1 is GTSNPN, CDR2 SVGIG (reference sequence). The ends were cut back, 2 bases at V and 4 bases at J, with 15 bases in the middle. CDR3 nucleotides: TGTGCCTGGAGTAGTGGCAGGGGAGTATACGAGCAGTACTTC. Amino acid sequence: CAWSSGRGVYEQYF.

In its sample, this clone was seen once. V gene TRBV28 combines with J gene TRBJ1-3; 9 positions agree with TRBD1. The CDR3 spans 14 residues. Unmatched junction bases numbered 4, after V lost 6 bases and J lost 4 bases. In germline, CDR1 is MDHEN, CDR2 SYDVKM. Here the CDR3 DNA reads TGTGCCAGCAGACATGGGACAGGGGGAAACACCATATATTTT. Amino acid sequence: CASRHGTGGNTIYF. Combining the CDR3 with reference TRBV28 and TRBJ1-3 gives the whole variable domain DVKVTQSSRYLVKRTGEKVFLECVQDMDHENMFWYRQDPGLGLRLIYFSYDVKMKEKGDIPEGYSVSREKKERFSLILESASTNQTSMYLCASRHGTGGNTIYFGEGSWLTVV.